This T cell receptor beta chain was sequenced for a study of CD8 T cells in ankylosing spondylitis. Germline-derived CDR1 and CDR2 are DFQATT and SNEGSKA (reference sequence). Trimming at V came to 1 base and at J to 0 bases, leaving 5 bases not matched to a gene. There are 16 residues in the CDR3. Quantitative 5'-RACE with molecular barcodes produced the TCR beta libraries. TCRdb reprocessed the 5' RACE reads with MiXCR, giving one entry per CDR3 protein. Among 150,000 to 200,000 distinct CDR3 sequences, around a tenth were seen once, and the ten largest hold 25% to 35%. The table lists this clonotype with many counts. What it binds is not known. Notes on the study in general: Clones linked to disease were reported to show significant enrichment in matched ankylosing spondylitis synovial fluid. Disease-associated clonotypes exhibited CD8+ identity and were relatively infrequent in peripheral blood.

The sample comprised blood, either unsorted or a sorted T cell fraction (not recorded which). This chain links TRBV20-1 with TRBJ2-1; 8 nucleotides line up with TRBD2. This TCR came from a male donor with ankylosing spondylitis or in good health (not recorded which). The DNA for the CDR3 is TGCAGTGCTAGAGTGGCGGGAGGCTTCTCCTACAATGAGCAGTTCTTC. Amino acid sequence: CSARVAGGFSYNEQFF.